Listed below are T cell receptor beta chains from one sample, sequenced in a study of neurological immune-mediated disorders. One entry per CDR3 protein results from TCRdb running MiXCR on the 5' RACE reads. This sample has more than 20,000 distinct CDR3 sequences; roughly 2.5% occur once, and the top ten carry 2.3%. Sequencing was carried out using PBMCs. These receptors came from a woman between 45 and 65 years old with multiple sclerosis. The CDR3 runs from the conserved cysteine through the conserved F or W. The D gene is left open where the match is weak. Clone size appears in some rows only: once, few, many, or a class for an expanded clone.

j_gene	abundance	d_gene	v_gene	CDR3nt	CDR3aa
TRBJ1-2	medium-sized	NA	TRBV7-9	TGTGCCAGCAGCTTAGCGCAGGGTTCCGGCTACACCTTC	CASSLAQGSGYTF
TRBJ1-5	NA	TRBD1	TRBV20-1	TGCAGTGCTAGTTGGGGACAGGGGGAGCCCCCGGGCAATCAGCCCCAGAATTTT	CSASWGQGEPPGNQPQNF
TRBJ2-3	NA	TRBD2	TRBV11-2	TGTGCCAGCAGCTTAGACGACGCCCCTAGCGGGAGGGCCGATACGCAGTATTTT	CASSLDDAPSGRADTQYF
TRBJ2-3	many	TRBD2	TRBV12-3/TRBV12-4	TGTGCCAGCAGTTTATCCCCGGGAGGGCCTAGGAGCACAGATACGCAGTATTTT	CASSLSPGGPRSTDTQYF
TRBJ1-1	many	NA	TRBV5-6	TGTGCCAGCAGCTTACCCCACAACCTGAACACTGAAGCTTTCTTT	CASSLPHNLNTEAFF
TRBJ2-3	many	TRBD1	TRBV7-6	TGTGCCAGCAGCCGGGACAGGGTCACAGATACGCAGTATTTT	CASSRDRVTDTQYF
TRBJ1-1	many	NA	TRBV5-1	TGCGCCAGCAGCTTGGATCAGAAAGCTTTCTTT	CASSLDQKAFF
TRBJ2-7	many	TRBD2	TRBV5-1	TGCGCCAGCAGCTCGGGACTAGCGAGAGCCTACGAGCAGTACTTC	CASSSGLARAYEQYF
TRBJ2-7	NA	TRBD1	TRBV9	TGTGCCAGCAGCGCGACAGGGGACCCCTACGAGCAGTACTTC	CASSATGDPYEQYF
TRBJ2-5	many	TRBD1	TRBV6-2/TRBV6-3	TGTGCCAGCAGTCCCCCGGGACAGACACAAGAGACCCAGTACTTC	CASSPPGQTQETQYF
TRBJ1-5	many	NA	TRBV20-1	TGCAGTGCTAGGCCAGGGAATAGCAATCAGCCCCAGAATTTT	CSARPGNSNQPQNF
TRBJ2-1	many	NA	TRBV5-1	TGCGCCAGCAGCTTGGAAACTAGGCGGTTCTTC	CASSLETRRFF
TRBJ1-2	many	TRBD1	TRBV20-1	TGCAGTGCTAGCAAAGGACAGGGGCTAAACTATGGCTACACCTTC	CSASKGQGLNYGYTF
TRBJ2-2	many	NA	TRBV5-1	TGCGCCAGCAGCTTGGACATCGCGAACACCGGGGAGCTGTTTTTT	CASSLDIANTGELFF
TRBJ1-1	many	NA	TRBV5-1	TGCGCCAGCAGCCAGGGACTGATTAACACTGAAGCTTTCTTT	CASSQGLINTEAFF
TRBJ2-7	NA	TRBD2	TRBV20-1	TGCAGTGCTCCCGGGACTAGTTCCTACGAGCAGTACTTC	CSAPGTSSYEQYF
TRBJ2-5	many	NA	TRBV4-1	TGCGCCAGCAGCCAAGATATTGCAATGGGGACCCCCGAGACCCAGTACTTC	CASSQDIAMGTPETQYF
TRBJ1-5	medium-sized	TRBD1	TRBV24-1	TGTGCCACCAGTGACCCGGACAGGGGGTCAAGTCAGCCCCAGCATTTT	CATSDPDRGSSQPQHF
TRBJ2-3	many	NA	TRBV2	TGTGCCAGCAGAGAACAGGAGATTAGCACAGATACGCAGTATTTT	CASREQEISTDTQYF
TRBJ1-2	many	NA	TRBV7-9	TGTGCCAGCAGCTTAATACAGGGAGGCTACACCTTC	CASSLIQGGYTF
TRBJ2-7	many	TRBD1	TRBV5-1	TGCGCCAGCAGCTTGAAGCCCACAGGGGGGAGCTCCTACGAGCAGTACTTC	CASSLKPTGGSSYEQYF
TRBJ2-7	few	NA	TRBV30	TGTGCCTGGAGTGCCTCTGGGGGCGAGCAGTACTTC	CAWSASGGEQYF
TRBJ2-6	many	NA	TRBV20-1	TGCAGTGCTAGAGACCCCAGGGTCTCTGGGGCCAACGTCCTGACTTTC	CSARDPRVSGANVLTF
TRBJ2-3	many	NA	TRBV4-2	TGTGCCAGCAGCCAATCAGGGGAAGATACGCAGTATTTT	CASSQSGEDTQYF
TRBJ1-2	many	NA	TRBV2	TGTGCCAGCAGAAGGGATGGTGGTGGCTACACCTTC	CASRRDGGGYTF
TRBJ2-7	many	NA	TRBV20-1	TGCAGTGCTAGGGACGTTCGCGATTCCTACGAGCAGTACTTC	CSARDVRDSYEQYF
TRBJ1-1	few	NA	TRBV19	TGTGCCAGTAGGGGCAGGGGTGGAAAGGTGAACACTGAAGCTTTCTTT	CASRGRGGKVNTEAFF
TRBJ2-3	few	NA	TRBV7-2	TGTGCCAGCAGCTTTTACAGCTACACAGATACGCAGTATTTT	CASSFYSYTDTQYF
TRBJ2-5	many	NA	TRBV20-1	TGCAGTGCCGGCGGGTCACAAGAGACCCAGTACTTC	CSAGGSQETQYF
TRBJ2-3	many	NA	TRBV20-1	TGCAGTGCTAGAGATCCTAGGAGCCCAGATACGCAGTATTTT	CSARDPRSPDTQYF
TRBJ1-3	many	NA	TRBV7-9	TGTGCCAGCAGCTTAGATACGGGCCGCGCCGGAAACACCATATATTTT	CASSLDTGRAGNTIYF
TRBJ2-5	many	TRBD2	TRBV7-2	TGTGCCAGCAGCCGACTAGCGGGACCAGAGACCCAGTACTTC	CASSRLAGPETQYF
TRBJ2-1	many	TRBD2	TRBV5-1	TGCGCCAGTAATTCGGGTTGGCTAGCGGGAGATAATGAGCAGTTCTTC	CASNSGWLAGDNEQFF
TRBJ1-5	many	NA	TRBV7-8	TGTGCCAGCAGCTTAGATCCCAATAGCAATCAGCCCCAGAATTTT	CASSLDPNSNQPQNF
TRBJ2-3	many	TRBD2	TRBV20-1	TGCAGTGCTAAGGGACTAGCGGGAGGGGGAGATACGCAGTATTTT	CSAKGLAGGGDTQYF
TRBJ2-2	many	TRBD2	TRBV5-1	TGCGCCAGCAGCGTTGGACTAGCGGGAGTGGAGAACACCGGGGAGCTGTTTTTT	CASSVGLAGVENTGELFF
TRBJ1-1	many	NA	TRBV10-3	TGTGCCATCAGTGAGCGGGGCAGCAACACTGAAGCTTTCTTT	CAISERGSNTEAFF
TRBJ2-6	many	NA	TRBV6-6	TGTGCCAGCAGGACCGGTTACTCTGGGGCCAACGTCCTGACTTTC	CASRTGYSGANVLTF
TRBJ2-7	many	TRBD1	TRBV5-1	TGCGCCAGCAGCTTTGGGACAGGGGACTACGAGCAGTACTTC	CASSFGTGDYEQYF
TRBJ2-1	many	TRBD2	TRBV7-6	TGTGCCAGCACAAGGGCAGGAGCGGGAGGGGGGAATGAGCAGTTCTTC	CASTRAGAGGGNEQFF
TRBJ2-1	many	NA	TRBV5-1	TGCGCCAGCAGCTCGCCGACGGGGGGCGTTAACTACAATGAGCAGTTCTTC	CASSSPTGGVNYNEQFF
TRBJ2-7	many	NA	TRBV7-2	TGTGCCAGCAGCTTAGCAGGGAGCCCCCGTGAGCAGTACTTC	CASSLAGSPREQYF
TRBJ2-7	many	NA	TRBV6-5	TGTGCCAGCAGTTACTCGGCGGAGACCTACGAGCAGTACTTC	CASSYSAETYEQYF
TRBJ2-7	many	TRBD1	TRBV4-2	TGTGCCAGCAGCCAAGGGGGACAGGCCTACTCCTACGAGCAGTACTTC	CASSQGGQAYSYEQYF
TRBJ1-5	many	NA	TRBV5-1	TGCGCCAGCAGCTTAGGGACATCGACCGATCAGCCCCAGCATTTT	CASSLGTSTDQPQHF
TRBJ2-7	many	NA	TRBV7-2	TGTGCCAGCAGCTTAAACCGTCTGGGCGAGCAGTACTTC	CASSLNRLGEQYF
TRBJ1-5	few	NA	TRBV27	TGTGCCAGCAGTCCGATGAGGGGGCAGCCCCAGCATTTT	CASSPMRGQPQHF
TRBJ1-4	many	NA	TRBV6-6	TGTGCCAGCAGATTGGGGGCAACTAATGAAAAACTGTTTTTT	CASRLGATNEKLFF
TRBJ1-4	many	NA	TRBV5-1	TGCGCCAGCAGCTGGAGTAGGGGGTTGGATGAAAAACTGTTTTTT	CASSWSRGLDEKLFF
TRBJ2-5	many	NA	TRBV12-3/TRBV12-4	TGTGCCAGCAGTTTAGGCCAGCGTGGGCAGACCCAGTACTTC	CASSLGQRGQTQYF
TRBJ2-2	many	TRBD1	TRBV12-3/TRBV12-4	TGTGCCAGCAGAATTACGGGACAGGGTAAAACCGGGGAGCTGTTTTTT	CASRITGQGKTGELFF
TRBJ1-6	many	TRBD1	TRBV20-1	TGCAGTGCTAGGTCTACAGGGGTGGCCTATAATTCACCCCTCAACTTT	CSARSTGVAYNSPLNF
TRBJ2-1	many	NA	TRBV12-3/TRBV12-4	TGTGCCAGCAGTTTACCCCGAAGCTCCTACAATGAGCAGTTCTTC	CASSLPRSSYNEQFF